This T cell receptor (beta chain) emerged from a study of T cell clones after liver transplantation. Study-wide background: Tolerant meant at least one year fully off immunosuppression without liver enzymes above twice normal.

Study-level results: Donor-reactive sequences fell more than third party-reactive ones, suggesting partial deletion. Low donor cell numbers restricted donor-reactive repertoire measurement in a couple of subjects. Post-transplant time points were not standardized, so conclusions are preliminary.

A remark on this clone: What it binds is unknown.

From germline, CDR1 is SGHAT and CDR2 FQNNGV. The CDR3 contains 19 residues. The V and J ends lost 1 base and 1 base, in that order; junction bases with no gene match: 7. Measured with immunoSEQ multiplex PCR; TCRdb has only the in-frame clones, and not every one. The data show some 33,000 clones, more than 90% seen once. This clonotype originated in a human patient who received a liver transplant. Some T cells may be provided by the graft donor. This chain joins TRBV11-2 and TRBJ2-1, with 13 bases aligning to TRBD2. The sequencing used CD8+ T cells from blood, collected 12 months after liver transplant. The chain's CDR3 is CASSLGRTSGSGSYNEQFF. CDR3 bases: TGTGCCAGCAGCTTAGGTCGGACTAGCGGGAGTGGATCCTACAATGAGCAGTTCTTC.